This TCR beta chain emerged from a study of memory CD4+ T cells and cytomegalovirus serostatus. The sort gate was single viable CD3+CD4+CD8-CD45RO+ cells for memory CD4+ T cells. CD4+ T cells were isolated by positive magnetic selection. The assay was immunoSEQ multiplex PCR, and TCRdb's table has in-frame clones only and misses some. The sample shows roughly 45,000 clones, about three quarters of them seen only once. The CDR3 extends over 17 amino acids. CDR1 is MDHEN and CDR2 is SYDVKM in the germline V gene. V was shortened by 6 bases and J by 2 bases, with 22 bases between the two germline ends. The chain is built from TRBV28 and TRBJ1-2, with D uncertain. The TCR sequence derives from an adult in good health and CMV-seronegative. Specimen: memory CD4+ T cells from blood. The CDR3 coding sequence is TGTGCCAGCAGATTCTCCTCTAATCGGGCCGTCAACTATGGCTACACCTTC. This codes for CASRFSSNRAVNYGYTF.